This T cell receptor beta chain stems from a study of blood T cell repertoires in COVID-19. Study-wide background: The cDNA or gDNA used as material had been derived from T cells, B-cell-depleted T cells, or PBMCs.

Using immunoSEQ multiplex PCR, the repertoire was profiled, and TCRdb retains in-frame clones only, with some absent. The profile covers over 250,000 clones, with roughly 90% appearing a single time and around 2.5% taken by the ten largest. Symptom resolution, clearance, or two negative PCRs marked donors in Cohort 3 as recovered. The CDR3 is 16 amino acids. The germline V gene has CDR1 MGHRA and CDR2 YSYEKL. V lost 0 bases and J lost 0, with 12 bases in between. This TCR was sampled from a man in his 60s who had recovered from COVID-19. Sample: PBMCs or T cells enriched from blood (not recorded which). The chain employs TRBV4-1 and TRBJ2-7; D gene uncertain. The chain's CDR3 is CASSQDRHLNSYEQYF. In DNA form, the CDR3 reads TGCGCCAGCAGCCAAGACAGGCACCTTAACTCCTACGAGCAGTACTTC.